Here is one T cell receptor (beta chain) with its context. The data belong to a study of blood T cell repertoires in COVID-19. Trimming shortened V by 5 bases and J by 9 bases, and 14 bases separated the two germline ends. This CDR3 contains 13 residues. This table comes from immunoSEQ multiplex PCR, and its TCRdb copy is limited to in-frame clones, with some not included. The sample records a few hundred thousand clones, around nine tenths being singletons. The clonotype was recovered from a woman aged 45-60 years who had recovered from COVID-19. The sample comprised PBMCs or T cells enriched from blood (not recorded which). The chain employs TRBV12-3 or TRBV12-4 and TRBJ1-5; D ambiguous. The CDR3 coding sequence is TGTGCCAGCAGTGCCGGTAGCCCGGGGCCCCAGCATTTT. Translated, it gives CASSAGSPGPQHF.